One and the same sample provided the 28 T cell receptor beta chains below, sequenced in a study of blood T cell repertoires in COVID-19. Sequencing used immunoSEQ multiplex PCR; TCRdb keeps in-frame clones, though not all of them. Of around 250,000 clones in the sample, 80% to 90% were seen once. The sample was PBMCs or T cells enriched from blood (not recorded which). The receptors originated from a woman between 50 and 59 years old who had recovered from COVID-19.

The rearrangement links TRBV7-2 to TRBJ2-7; D may be TRBD2 (5 bases). Trimming removed 5 bases from V and 4 bases from J, with 15 bases in between. Germline CDR1 SGHTA, CDR2 FQGNSA. CDR3 length equals 14 residues. The CDR3 reads CASSQSGITYEQYF. The CDR3, as DNA: TGTGCCAGCAGCCAATCCGGGATTACTTACGAGCAGTACTTC.

The rearrangement uses TRBV4-1 and TRBJ2-7; 9 bases line up with TRBD2. The CDR3 consists of 16 residues. From germline, CDR1 is MGHRA and CDR2 YSYEKL. V gave up 3 bases and J gave up 4 bases; unmatched junction bases: 10. The CDR3 spells CASSHVGGRASYEQYF. Written as DNA, the CDR3 is TGCGCCAGCAGCCATGTGGGCGGGAGGGCCTCATACGAGCAGTACTTC.

This clone was recorded only once. The chain employs TRBV27 and TRBJ1-2; TRBD1 matches 7 bases. Germline V CDR1 and CDR2: MNHEY, SMNVEV (reference sequence). Germline trimming cut 1 base from V and 6 bases from J; bases unmatched to any gene: 8. The CDR3 sequence is 15 residues long. This CDR3 is CASSLLGVGTDGYTF. The CDR3, as DNA: TGTGCCAGCAGTTTATTGGGCGTCGGGACAGATGGCTACACCTTC.

The CDR3 here is CASSYAGSYNSPLHF. CDR3 bases: TGTGCCAGCAGTTACGCAGGCTCCTATAATTCACCCCTCCACTTT. The chain joins TRBV6-5 to TRBJ1-6; D unclear. The germline V gene has CDR1 MNHEY and CDR2 SVGAGI. V dropped 2 bases and J dropped 0 bases, with 5 bases sitting between them. The CDR3 sequence is 15 residues long.

The gene calls are TRBV4-1 and TRBJ1-5; the D is unclear. Between the trimmed V and J ends, which lost 0 bases and 0 bases, there was a span of 12 bases. The CDR3 has 17 residues. The germline V gene encodes CDR1 MGHRA and CDR2 YSYEKL. The CDR3 here is CASSQEVSRHSNQPQHF. CDR3 DNA sequence: TGCGCCAGCAGCCAAGAAGTGTCGAGGCATAGCAATCAGCCCCAGCATTTT.

The CDR3 sequence is CASSPGTNSGNTIYF. The CDR3 nucleotides are TGTGCCAGCAGTCCCGGGACAAATTCTGGAAACACCATATATTTT. This rearrangement joins TRBV2 to TRBJ1-3; possibly TRBD1 for D (6 bases). The CDR3 consists of 15 residues. Germline V gene sequence: CDR1 SNHLY, CDR2 FYNNEI. Trimming took off 5 bases at V and 1 base at J, with 12 bases between the two ends.

V and J are TRBV27 and TRBJ1-6; D may be TRBD1 (5 bases). Germline loops: CDR1 MNHEY, CDR2 SMNVEV (reference sequence). The CDR3 has 14 amino acids. Trimming took 8 bases from V and 6 from J, leaving 14 bases between them. The CDR3 loop reads CASCRGGLNSPLHF. The CDR3 DNA sequence: TGTGCCAGCTGTAGGGGAGGACTTAATTCACCCCTCCACTTT.

This clone appeared a single time. The chain combines TRBV4-1 with TRBJ2-3; D gene ambiguous. Per germline, CDR1 MGHRA and CDR2 YSYEKL. Trimming cost V 0 bases and J 0 bases, with 7 bases left between them. The CDR3 extends over 15 amino acids. In nucleotides, the CDR3 is TGCGCCAGCAGCCAAGATCCTAGGAGCACAGATACGCAGTATTTT. Residues: CASSQDPRSTDTQYF.

This clone was detected only a few times. The rearrangement links TRBV28 to TRBJ1-1; D is unclear. Germline lookup yields CDR1 MDHEN and CDR2 SYDVKM. Trimming shortened V by 5 bases and J by 3 bases, and 10 bases separated the two germline ends. This CDR3 region has 13 residues. CDR3 region: CASSENEDTEAFF. DNA of the CDR3: TGTGCCAGCAGTGAGAACGAGGACACTGAAGCTTTCTTT.

The J gene is TRBJ2-7, the V gene TRBV11-2; 13 positions match TRBD2. There are 15 residues in the CDR3. The germline V gene has CDR1 SGHAT and CDR2 FQNNGV. V was clipped by 4 bases and J by 1 base; unmatched bases: 1. Here the CDR3 DNA reads TGTGCCAGCAGCTGGACTAGCGGGAGATCCTACGAGCAGTACTTC. This translates into CASSWTSGRSYEQYF.

This clone was detected only once. The chain recombines TRBV5-6 with TRBJ1-6; 10 bases line up with TRBD1. This CDR3 spans 17 amino acids. Per the germline V gene, CDR1 is SGHDT and CDR2 is YYEEEE. J lost 2 bases, V lost 4 bases, and 6 bases had no gene match. The CDR3 spells CASSPGQGTAYNSPLHF. Here the CDR3 DNA reads TGTGCCAGCAGCCCGGGACAGGGGACGGCCTATAATTCACCCCTCCACTTT.

CDR3 nucleotides: TGTGCCAGCAGCCTGTTCAGGGGAACTAATGAAAAACTGTTTTTT. It encodes CASSLFRGTNEKLFF. The J gene is TRBJ1-4, the V gene TRBV14; weak D call: TRBD1 (6 bases). Trimming took off 4 bases at V and 1 base at J, with 10 bases between the two ends. The CDR3 covers 15 residues. From germline, CDR1 is SGHDN and CDR2 FVKESK. Full variable domain (remainder filled in from reference TRBV14 and TRBJ1-4): EAGVTQFPSHSVIEKGQTVTLRCDPISGHDNLYWYRRVMGKEIKFLLHFVKESKQDESGMPNNRFLAERTGGTYSTLKVQPAELEDSGVYFCASSLFRGTNEKLFFGSGTQLSVL.

V is TRBV9 and J is TRBJ2-1, with 12 bases that match TRBD2. Germline values: CDR1 SGDLS, CDR2 YYNGEE. This CDR3 contains 16 residues. The J segment lost 8 bases and the V segment lost 3 bases, leaving 9 bases of the junction unmatched. The chain's CDR3 is CASSATLAGGRDEQFF. The CDR3 nucleotides read TGTGCCAGCAGCGCGACCCTAGCGGGAGGGCGGGATGAGCAGTTCTTC.

The V call is TRBV18, the J call TRBJ2-7; tentatively, D is TRBD1 (8 bases). Trimming pared 3 bases from V and 4 bases from J, leaving 16 bases between. Germline V gene data show CDR1 as KGHSH and CDR2 as LQKENI. The CDR3 is made up of 15 amino acids. In nucleotides, the CDR3 is TGTGCCAGCTCACCGTCAGACAGGGGAGGGTACGAGCAGTACTTC. It translates to CASSPSDRGGYEQYF.

The rearrangement links TRBV9 to TRBJ1-1, with D perhaps TRBD1 (5 bases). CDR3 length: 15 residues. Per the germline V gene, CDR1 is SGDLS and CDR2 is YYNGEE. Trimming removed 0 bases from V and 2 bases from J, with 11 bases in between. Here the CDR3 reads CASSVDGRGNTEAFF. CDR3 sequence (DNA): TGTGCCAGCAGCGTAGACGGAAGGGGAAACACTGAAGCTTTCTTT. Filled out from reference TRBV9 and TRBJ1-1, the complete variable domain reads DSGVTQTPKHLITATGQRVTLRCSPRSGDLSVYWYQQSLDQGLQFLIQYYNGEERAKGNILERFSAQQFPDLHSELNLSSLELGDSALYFCASSVDGRGNTEAFFGQGTRLTVV.

This clone has only a few counts. This chain's CDR3 is CASSRGQGDEKLFF. The CDR3 bases are TGCGCCAGCAGTCGGGGACAGGGCGATGAAAAACTGTTTTTT. This chain joins TRBV10-1 and TRBJ1-4, with 9 positions matching TRBD1. J gave up 6 bases and V 5 bases, and 4 bases lay outside the gene matches. Germline CDR1 reads WNHNN; CDR2 reads SYGVQD (reference sequence). The CDR3 has 14 amino acids.

The V gene is TRBV20-1, the J gene TRBJ1-1, with D tentatively TRBD1 (5 bases). The CDR3 has 11 amino acids. Germline loops: CDR1 DFQATT, CDR2 SNEGSKA (reference sequence). V was shortened by 7 bases and J by 7 bases, with 13 bases between the two germline ends. CDR3 sequence: CSGSREVEAFF. CDR3 sequence (DNA): TGCAGTGGTTCCAGGGAGGTTGAAGCTTTCTTT.

The chain joins TRBV9 to TRBJ2-7; 12 bases match TRBD1. This CDR3 is 15 amino acids long. Looked up from germline, CDR1 is SGDLS and CDR2 is YYNGEE. Losses at the gene ends were 4 bases for V and 5 bases for J; bases not matched to a gene: 7. Written as DNA, the CDR3 is TGTGCCAGCAGCCTGGGACAGGGGGCAGTAGACGAGCAGTACTTC. It translates to CASSLGQGAVDEQYF.

The J gene is TRBJ2-5, the V gene TRBV18; TRBD1 is a possible D gene (6 bases). CDR3 size: 12 residues. Deletions cut 5 bases from V and 5 bases from J, with 9 bases between. Germline lookup yields CDR1 KGHSH and CDR2 LQKENI. The CDR3 spells CASSTGSETQYF. DNA of the CDR3: TGTGCCAGCTCAACAGGGTCGGAGACCCAGTACTTC.

The chain couples TRBV19 to TRBJ1-3, with a tentative D call TRBD1 (6 bases). Germline-derived CDR1 and CDR2 are LNHDA and SQIVND (reference sequence). This CDR3 comprises 15 residues. V lost 4 bases and J 1 base, leaving 11 bases between the germline ends. CDR3 loop: CASSKRGSSGNTIYF. The CDR3 region has the DNA TGTGCCAGTAGTAAAAGGGGGTCTTCTGGAAACACCATATATTTT.

The table lists this clone with a count of one. The chain employs TRBV6-1 and TRBJ2-5; TRBD1 matches 10 bases. V shed 1 base and J 2 bases; nucleotides not matched to a gene: 4. The CDR3 contains 16 residues. Germline V CDR1 and CDR2: MNHNS, SASEGT. For the CDR3, the DNA is TGTGCCAGCAGTGAAGTATGGACAGGGGGTCAAGAGACCCAGTACTTC. It codes for CASSEVWTGGQETQYF.

This clone was seen just once. This chain connects TRBV7-3 to TRBJ2-7, with a tentative D call TRBD2 (6 bases). Deletions cut 1 base from V and 1 base from J, with 11 bases between. The CDR3 is 15 amino acids. Germline V gene data show CDR1 as SGHTA and CDR2 as FQGTGA. CDR3 DNA sequence: TGTGCCAGCAGCTTAATAGCGGTTGAATCCTACGAGCAGTACTTC. It codes for CASSLIAVESYEQYF.

The CDR3 DNA is TGTGCCAGCAGTTCCCTCGACAGGGATGGGAACTATGGCTACACCTTC. Encoded protein: CASSSLDRDGNYGYTF. The rearrangement joins TRBV6-6 to TRBJ1-2; 7 nucleotides align to TRBD1. With 4 bases clipped from V and 2 bases from J, the junction kept 10 bases outside the gene matches. The CDR3 is 16 amino acids. Germline V gene data show CDR1 as MNHNY and CDR2 as SVGAGI (reference sequence).

V and J are TRBV7-2 and TRBJ2-7, with D hard to call. V was shortened by 5 bases and J by 1 base, with 12 bases between the two germline ends. There are 14 residues in the CDR3. The germline V gene has CDR1 SGHTA and CDR2 FQGNSA. CDR3 loop: CASSDDTESYEQYF. The CDR3 bases are TGTGCCAGCAGCGATGACACCGAATCCTACGAGCAGTACTTC. Filled out from reference TRBV7-2 and TRBJ2-7, the complete variable domain reads GAGVSQSPSNKVTEKGKDVELRCDPISGHTALYWYRQSLGQGLEFLIYFQGNSAPDKSGLPSDRFSAERTGGSVSTLTIQRTQQEDSAVYLCASSDDTESYEQYFGPGTRLTVT.

CDR3 nucleotides: TGCGCCAGCAGCTTGGATACCCCCGGCACCGGGGAGCTGTTTTTT. This gives the protein CASSLDTPGTGELFF. The chain recombines TRBV5-1 with TRBJ2-2; D uncertain. Looked up from germline, CDR1 is SGHRS and CDR2 is YFSETQ. The CDR3 extends over 15 amino acids. Trimming took off 0 bases at V and 4 bases at J, with 10 bases between the two ends.

The gene calls are TRBV6-6 and TRBJ2-7; possibly TRBD1 for D (6 bases). V was pared by 10 bases and J by 1 base, with 8 bases between. Looked up from germline, CDR1 is MNHNY and CDR2 is SVGAGI (reference sequence). The CDR3 contains 11 residues. The CDR3 region is CAIGQSYEQYF. In DNA form, the CDR3 reads TGTGCCATCGGACAGTCCTACGAGCAGTACTTC.

As DNA, the CDR3 is TGCAGCGTTGAAGTGGGGAAATGGAGGACTAGCGGGAGGGCCTACGAGCAGTACTTC. It is translated as CSVEVGKWRTSGRAYEQYF. The chain uses TRBV29-1 and TRBJ2-7; 15 bases align to TRBD2. Germline values: CDR1 SQVTM, CDR2 ANQGSEA. V gave up 1 base and J gave up 2 bases; unmatched junction bases: 12. The CDR3 totals 19 residues.

The chain couples TRBV10-3 to TRBJ1-1; D is ambiguous. Germline lookup yields CDR1 ENHRY and CDR2 SYGVKD. The CDR3 is made up of 14 amino acids. Trimming removed 5 bases from V and 2 bases from J, with 12 bases in between. The CDR3 DNA reads as TGTGCCATCAGTCTACCGGGGTTCAACACTGAAGCTTTCTTT. This codes for CAISLPGFNTEAFF.